These 2 T cell receptor beta chains came from one sample sequenced in a study of blood T cell repertoires in COVID-19. Measured with immunoSEQ multiplex PCR; TCRdb has only the in-frame clones, and not every one. The sample consists of about 670,000 clones, about nine tenths of them appearing once. The specimen was peripheral blood. The source of these receptors is a woman between 18 and 29 years old with acute or convalescent COVID-19.

This clone was counted a single time. CDR3 bases: TGTGCCAGCGCGCGTACTCAAGGGACAGGGGAAGGGGCCAACGTCCTGACTTTC. Translating it yields CASARTQGTGEGANVLTF. This chain links TRBV9 with TRBJ2-6, with TRBD1 matching 10 bases. The CDR3 contains 18 residues. CDR1 is SGDLS, CDR2 YYNGEE, per germline. Unmatched junction bases numbered 14, after V lost 7 bases and J lost 4 bases.

With regard to this clone: The junction shows a germline mismatch at one end, possibly a read error. The chain is built from TRBV20-1 and TRBJ2-7; tentatively, D is TRBD1 (6 bases). CDR3 length: 13 residues. Germline values: CDR1 DFQATT, CDR2 SNEGSKA (reference sequence). The CDR3 DNA is TGCAGTGCTAGTGGGGACACCTCCTCCGAGCAGTACTTC. Its protein is CSASGDTSSEQYF.